The clone carrying this T cell receptor beta chain was counted only a few times. The antigen remains unidentified. This sample is drawn from a study of early T cells in non-severe SARS-CoV-2 infection. For the study at large: From unsorted whole blood, bulk RNA was sequenced, and the chains remained unpaired. Broader study findings: A preference for anti-spike CD8 responses marked VDJdb matching, which missed private and CD4 specificities.

This CDR3 contains 14 residues. V lost 5 bases and J lost 4, with 14 bases in between. Germline V gene sequence: CDR1 MNHEY, CDR2 SVGAGI. Individual cDNA molecules carried attached unique molecular identifiers. Via MiXCR, TCRdb re-called the 5' RACE reads, giving one row per CDR3 protein. This table has about 60,000 distinct CDR3 sequences, around 5.6% appearing once. The chain joins TRBV6-5 to TRBJ1-1; D possibly corresponds to TRBD1 (5 bases). The TCR comes from an adult who was a healthcare worker with PCR-confirmed SARS-CoV-2 infection or an uninfected control (not recorded which). Source material: whole blood. CDR3 in amino acids: CASSTLGGGTEAFF. In nucleotides, the CDR3 is TGTGCCAGCAGTACTTTGGGGGGGGGCACTGAAGCTTTCTTT.